The 3 T cell receptor beta chains in this list originate from one sample, sequenced in a study of CD8 T cells in ankylosing spondylitis. TCRdb re-called the 5' RACE reads with MiXCR, one entry per CDR3 protein. The top ten hold around 12% of the sample, which has about 360,000 distinct CDR3 sequences, approximately 22% seen once. The sequenced sample was blood, either unsorted or a sorted T cell fraction (not recorded which). Every receptor here comes from a male donor with ankylosing spondylitis or in good health (not recorded which).

The chain carries TRBV12-3 or TRBV12-4 and TRBJ1-6; D is ambiguous. Trimming took 3 bases from V and 10 from J, leaving 7 bases between them. The CDR3 is made up of 12 amino acids. The CDR3 DNA is TGTGCCAGCAGTTTTAGCGGGTCACCCCTCCACTTT. It encodes CASSFSGSPLHF.

The chain carries TRBV7-9 and TRBJ2-5; D gene uncertain. Trimming stripped 2 bases from V and 2 bases from J, with 15 bases between. This CDR3 is 16 amino acids long. CDR1 SEHNR and CDR2 FQNEAQ come from the germline V gene (reference sequence). The CDR3: CASSLSYVDVQETQYF. CDR3 DNA sequence: TGTGCCAGCAGCTTATCCTACGTAGACGTTCAAGAGACCCAGTACTTC. The full variable domain, with the rest looked up from reference TRBV7-9 and TRBJ2-5, is DTGVSQNPRHKITKRGQNVTFRCDPISEHNRLYWYRQTLGQGPEFLTYFQNEAQLEKSRLLSDRFSAERPKGSFSTLEIQRTEQGDSAMYLCASSLSYVDVQETQYFGPGTRLLVL.

On this clonotype: In this CDR3 the conserved last residue, phenylalanine or tryptophan, is missing, so a read error is likely. The chain links TRBV25-1 to TRBJ2-2; tentative D call: TRBD1 (5 bases). Germline CDR1 reads MGHDK; CDR2 reads SYGVNS. The CDR3 length is 12 residues. Trimming took off 6 bases at V and 6 bases at J, with 8 bases between the two ends. Here the CDR3 reads CASSTGSGELFL. The CDR3 bases are TGTGCCAGCAGCACAGGATCCGGGGAGCTGTTTTTA.